This TCR beta chain was retrieved from a study of blood T cell repertoires in COVID-19. Sequenced by immunoSEQ multiplex PCR; TCRdb stores in-frame clones only, minus some. This table has more than 200,000 clones, 75% to 85% appearing once. This CDR3 contains 14 residues. J gave up 7 bases and V 2 bases, and 3 bases lay outside the gene matches. Germline V lookup: CDR1 LGHDT, CDR2 YNNKEL (reference sequence). J is TRBJ2-5 and V is TRBV3-1 (or the pseudogene TRBV3-2), with 11 bases that match TRBD2. Sequenced input: PBMCs or T cells enriched from blood (not recorded which). This TCR came from a man aged 30 to 45 with acute COVID-19. CDR3 sequence: CASSQHTSGGTQYF. The CDR3 DNA sequence: TGTGCCAGCAGCCAACACACTAGCGGGGGGACCCAGTACTTC.